This T cell receptor (beta chain) derives from a study of control samples from healthy donors and cancer patients. This clone was observed a few times. TCRdb's table, derived via immunoSEQ multiplex PCR, lists solely in-frame clones and lacks some. This sample has fewer than 300,000 clones, with over 75% found just once. This receptor was taken from a woman aged 60-75 years with lung cancer. Sequenced: PBMCs.

The CDR3 sequence is CASSLQFNTEAFF. In nucleotides, the CDR3 is TGTGCCAGCAGCTTACAGTTTAACACTGAAGCTTTCTTT. The chain combines TRBV7-9 with TRBJ1-1; D remains ambiguous. Germline V CDR1 and CDR2: SEHNR, FQNEAQ (reference sequence). The V gene lost 2 bases and the J gene lost 2 bases, with 6 bases spanning the gap. The CDR3 consists of 13 residues.